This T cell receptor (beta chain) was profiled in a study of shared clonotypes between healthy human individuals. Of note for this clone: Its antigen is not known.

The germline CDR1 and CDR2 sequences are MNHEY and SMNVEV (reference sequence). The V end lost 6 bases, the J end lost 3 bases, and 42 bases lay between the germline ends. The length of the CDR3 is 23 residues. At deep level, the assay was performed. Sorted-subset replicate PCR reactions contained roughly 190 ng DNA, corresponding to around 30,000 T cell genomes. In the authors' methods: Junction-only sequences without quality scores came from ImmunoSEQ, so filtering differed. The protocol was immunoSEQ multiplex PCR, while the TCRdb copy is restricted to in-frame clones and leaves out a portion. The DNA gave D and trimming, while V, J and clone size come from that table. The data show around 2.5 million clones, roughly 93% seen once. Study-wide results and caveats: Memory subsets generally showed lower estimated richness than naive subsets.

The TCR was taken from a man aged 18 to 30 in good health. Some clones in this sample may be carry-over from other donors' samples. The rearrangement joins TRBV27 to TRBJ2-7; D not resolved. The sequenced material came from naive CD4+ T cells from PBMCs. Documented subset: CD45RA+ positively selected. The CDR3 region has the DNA TGTGCCAGCAGGCGAGGCGGAAACGCAGGTGGCGTGAACCGCCTGCGATCCTACTACGAGCAGTACTTC. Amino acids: CASRRGGNAGGVNRLRSYYEQYF.